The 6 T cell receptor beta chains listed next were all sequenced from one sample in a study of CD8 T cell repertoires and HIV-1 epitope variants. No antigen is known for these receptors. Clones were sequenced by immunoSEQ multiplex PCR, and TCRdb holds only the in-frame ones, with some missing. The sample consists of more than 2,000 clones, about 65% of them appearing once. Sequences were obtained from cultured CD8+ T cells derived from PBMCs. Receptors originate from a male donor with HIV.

CDR3 sequence: CASSLGGGRAFF. The CDR3 bases are TGTGCCAGCAGCTTGGGTGGAGGTAGAGCTTTCTTT. The V call is TRBV5-6, the J call TRBJ1-1; D not certain. CDR1 is SGHDT and CDR2 is YYEEEE in the germline V gene. Trimming pared 0 bases from V and 10 bases from J, leaving 10 bases between. The CDR3 has 12 amino acids.

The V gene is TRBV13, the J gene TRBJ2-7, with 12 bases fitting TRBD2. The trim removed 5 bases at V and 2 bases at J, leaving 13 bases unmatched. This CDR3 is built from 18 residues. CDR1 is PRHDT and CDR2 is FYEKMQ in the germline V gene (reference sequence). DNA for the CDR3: TGTGCCAGCAGCACGACTAGCGGGAGTGGTAGCTTCCCCTACGAGCAGTACTTC. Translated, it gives CASSTTSGSGSFPYEQYF.

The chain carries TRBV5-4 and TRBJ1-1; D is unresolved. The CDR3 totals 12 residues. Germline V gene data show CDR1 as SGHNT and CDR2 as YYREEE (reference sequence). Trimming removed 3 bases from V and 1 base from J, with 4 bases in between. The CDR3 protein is CASSSQNTEAFF. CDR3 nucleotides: TGTGCCAGCAGCTCGCAGAACACTGAAGCTTTCTTT.

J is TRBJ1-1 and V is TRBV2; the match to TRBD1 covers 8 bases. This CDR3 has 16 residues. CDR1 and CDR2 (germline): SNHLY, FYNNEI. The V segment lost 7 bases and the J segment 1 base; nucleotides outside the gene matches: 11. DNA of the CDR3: TGTGCCAGCACGGGGGAGGAGGGGACAGGGAACACTGAAGCTTTCTTT. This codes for CASTGEEGTGNTEAFF.

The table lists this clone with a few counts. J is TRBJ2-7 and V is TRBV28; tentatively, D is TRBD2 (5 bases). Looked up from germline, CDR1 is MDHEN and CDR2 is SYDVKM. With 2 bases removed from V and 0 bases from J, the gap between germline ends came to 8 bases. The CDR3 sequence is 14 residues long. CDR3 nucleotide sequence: TGTGCCAGCAGTTTAATAGCGAGCTCCTACGAGCAGTACTTC. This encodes CASSLIASSYEQYF. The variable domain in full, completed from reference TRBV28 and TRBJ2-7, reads DVKVTQSSRYLVKRTGEKVFLECVQDMDHENMFWYRQDPGLGLRLIYFSYDVKMKEKGDIPEGYSVSREKKERFSLILESASTNQTSMYLCASSLIASSYEQYFGPGTRLTVT.

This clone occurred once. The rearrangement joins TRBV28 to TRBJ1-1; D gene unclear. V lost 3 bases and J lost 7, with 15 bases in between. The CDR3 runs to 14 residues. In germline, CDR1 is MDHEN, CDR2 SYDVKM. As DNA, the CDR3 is TGTGCCAGCAGTTTTTGGACCGCCGATCATGAAGCTTTCTTT. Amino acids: CASSFWTADHEAFF.